One and the same sample provided the 15 T cell receptor beta chains below, sequenced in a study of blood T cell repertoires in COVID-19. Method: immunoSEQ multiplex PCR; TCRdb's copy keeps in-frame clones and lacks some. The sample has some 110,000 clones, over 80% seen once. Material: peripheral blood. The source is a man aged 50-60 years with acute or convalescent COVID-19.

The chain joins TRBV5-4 to TRBJ2-5; no definite D call. The CDR3 totals 12 residues. V was shortened by 4 bases and J by 1 base, with 5 bases between the two germline ends. Germline lookup yields CDR1 SGHNT and CDR2 YYREEE (reference sequence). The CDR3 loop is CASSRSQETQYF. The CDR3 nucleotides are TGTGCCAGCAGCCGGTCCCAAGAGACCCAGTACTTC.

This chain links TRBV30 with TRBJ1-6; D unclear. Germline assignment: CDR1 GTSNPN and CDR2 SVGIG (reference sequence). V was shortened by 2 bases and J by 2 bases, with 10 bases between the two germline ends. The CDR3 covers 15 residues. The CDR3 bases are TGTGCCTGGAGTCCGCGGCAAGCCTATAATTCACCCCTCCACTTT. Amino acid sequence: CAWSPRQAYNSPLHF. The whole variable domain, filled in from reference TRBV30 and TRBJ1-6, reads SQTIHQWPATLVQPVGSPLSLECTVEGTSNPNLYWYRQAAGRGLQLLFYSVGIGQISSEVPQNLSASRPQDRQFILSSKKLLLSDSGFYLCAWSPRQAYNSPLHFGNGTRLTVT.

This clone appeared once. This chain connects TRBV19 to TRBJ2-7; weak D call: TRBD1 (5 bases). Per germline, CDR1 LNHDA and CDR2 SQIVND (reference sequence). This CDR3 has 15 amino acids. Trimming removed 3 bases from V and 4 bases from J, with 16 bases in between. For the CDR3, the DNA is TGTGCCAGTAGTATTGCACAGGCCAGGCTATACGAGCAGTACTTC. As protein: CASSIAQARLYEQYF.

V gene TRBV7-9 combines with J gene TRBJ1-4; D gene ambiguous. The length of the CDR3 is 15 residues. The germline V gene encodes CDR1 SEHNR and CDR2 FQNEAQ (reference sequence). V dropped 3 bases and J dropped 6 bases, with 14 bases sitting between them. The DNA of the CDR3 is TGTGCCAGCAGCTTCCCTCTAGGCGGTGATGAAAAACTGTTTTTT. As protein: CASSFPLGGDEKLFF.

This clone was recorded once. The rearrangement joins TRBV5-4 to TRBJ2-7; 10 nucleotides align to TRBD2. The CDR3 is 15 amino acids. In germline, CDR1 is SGHNT, CDR2 YYREEE (reference sequence). The trim removed 7 bases at V and 2 bases at J, leaving 9 bases unmatched. CDR3 DNA sequence: TGTGCCAGCGGACCGGGACTAGCGAACCCCTACGAGCAGTACTTC. Residues: CASGPGLANPYEQYF.

V and J are TRBV10-3 and TRBJ2-3; D perhaps matches TRBD1 (6 bases). There are 13 residues in the CDR3. CDR1 is ENHRY, CDR2 SYGVKD, per germline. With 6 bases removed from V and 2 bases from J, the gap between germline ends came to 9 bases. As DNA, the CDR3 is TGTGCCATCAGGACAGGACCCACAGATACGCAGTATTTT. Amino acids: CAIRTGPTDTQYF.

This CDR3 is CTLPISSAEQYF. The DNA for the CDR3 is TGCACTCTTCCGATCAGTTCTGCCGAGCAGTACTTC. The chain has TRBV1 and TRBJ2-7; TRBD1, the D gene given by the table, was not confirmed from the DNA. TRBV1 is a documented pseudogene. The CDR3 runs to 12 residues.

This chain joins TRBV28 and TRBJ2-1; no reliable D call. CDR3 length: 14 residues. Trimming stripped 6 bases from V and 2 bases from J, with 11 bases between. Germline loops: CDR1 MDHEN, CDR2 SYDVKM. As DNA, the CDR3 is TGTGCCAGCAGAAGTCACGACACCTACAATGAGCAGTTCTTC. It codes for CASRSHDTYNEQFF.

The rearrangement uses TRBV21-1 and TRBJ2-1; TRBD1 is the table's D call and was not checked against the DNA. TRBV21-1 is described as a pseudogene. This CDR3 spans 12 amino acids. The CDR3 region is CASSKAQDKQFF. The CDR3 DNA reads TGTGCCAGCAGCAAGGCGCAGGACAAGCAGTTCTTC.

The chain recombines TRBV14 with TRBJ2-1; D possibly corresponds to TRBD1 (6 bases). The germline V gene has CDR1 SGHDN and CDR2 FVKESK. The V end was cut by 4 bases, the J end by 10 bases, with 20 bases between. The length of the CDR3 is 15 residues. In DNA, the CDR3 is TGTGCCAGCAGCCTCCGGGACACACCAGTATGGGAGCAGTTCTTC. It translates to CASSLRDTPVWEQFF.

This sequence joins TRBV4-1 and TRBJ2-7; TRBD2 might be the D (6 bases). The CDR3 has 16 residues. Looked up from germline, CDR1 is MGHRA and CDR2 is YSYEKL. V was pared by 0 bases and J by 0 bases, with 12 bases between. Here the CDR3 DNA reads TGCGCCAGCAGCCAAGAAGATGGCGGGACCTCCTACGAGCAGTACTTC. Translated, it gives CASSQEDGGTSYEQYF.

This clone was seen more than once but under ten times. This rearrangement joins TRBV15 to TRBJ2-5; TRBD2 matches 8 bases. V dropped 5 bases and J dropped 5; count of bases not matched to a gene: 7. The CDR3 loop spans 14 amino acids. CDR1 is LNHNV and CDR2 is YYDKDF in the germline V gene (reference sequence). The CDR3 region is CATSLAGGRETQYF. For the CDR3, the DNA is TGTGCCACCAGCCTCGCGGGGGGTCGGGAGACCCAGTACTTC.

The gene calls are TRBV7-6 and TRBJ1-3; 7 bases map to TRBD1. The length of the CDR3 is 16 residues. Germline CDR1 is SGHVS and CDR2 is FNYEAQ. The V and J ends lost 3 bases and 0 bases, in that order; junction bases with no gene match: 5. CDR3 amino acids: CASSLGQTYSGNTIYF. For the CDR3, the DNA is TGTGCCAGCAGCTTGGGACAGACCTACTCTGGAAACACCATATATTTT.

The chain uses TRBV6-2 or TRBV6-3 and TRBJ1-5; 7 nucleotides agree with TRBD1. From germline, CDR1 is MNHEY and CDR2 SVGEGT. The CDR3 spans 18 residues. With 4 bases clipped from V and 5 bases from J, the junction kept 17 bases outside the gene matches. This CDR3 reads CASSSPTGRKNPDQPQHF. The CDR3 bases are TGTGCCAGCAGTTCTCCGACAGGGAGGAAGAATCCCGATCAGCCCCAGCATTTT.

This clone was counted between two and nine times. Other DNA sequences from this sample encode an identical CDR3 as well. The CDR3 reads CSVRTGNTEAFF. The CDR3 bases are TGCAGCGTCCGAACAGGGAACACTGAAGCTTTCTTT. This chain links TRBV29-1 with TRBJ1-1; possible D gene TRBD1, 5 bases. CDR1 and CDR2 (germline): SQVTM, ANQGSEA. V lost 6 bases and J 1 base, leaving 9 bases between the germline ends. The CDR3 sequence is 12 residues long.